Below, 30 T cell receptor beta chains from the same sample are listed, as sequenced in a study of blood T cell repertoires in COVID-19. Repertoires were generated with immunoSEQ multiplex PCR, while TCRdb's copy carries only in-frame clones and drops some. The sample contains 45,000 to 55,000 clones, more than 75% of which appear only once. Sequenced input: peripheral blood. These receptors all stem from a man between 50 and 59 years old with active COVID-19.

This chain joins TRBV7-2 and TRBJ1-2; TRBD1 aligns across 9 bases. Germline values: CDR1 SGHTA, CDR2 FQGNSA. The CDR3 length is 14 residues. Germline trimming cut 4 bases from V and 3 bases from J; bases unmatched to any gene: 3. As DNA, the CDR3 is TGTGCCAGCAGCTCAGGACAGGGGCACTATGGCTACACCTTC. This encodes CASSSGQGHYGYTF. The full variable domain, in which reference TRBV7-2 and TRBJ1-2 provide the parts outside the CDR3, is GAGVSQSPSNKVTEKGKDVELRCDPISGHTALYWYRQSLGQGLEFLIYFQGNSAPDKSGLPSDRFSAERTGGSVSTLTIQRTQQEDSAVYLCASSSGQGHYGYTFGSGTRLTVV.

This clone was picked up a small number of times. This rearrangement joins TRBV28 to TRBJ2-1; 12 bases are shared with TRBD1. After removal of 2 bases from V and 10 bases from J, the junction contained 3 bases not matched to a gene. This CDR3 comprises 14 residues. The germline V gene encodes CDR1 MDHEN and CDR2 SYDVKM. The CDR3 DNA reads TGTGCCAGCAGTTTAGGGGACAGGGGGCACGAGCAGTTCTTC. Translating gives CASSLGDRGHEQFF.

The chain employs TRBV6-4 and TRBJ1-4, with no clear D. The CDR3 runs to 13 residues. Germline CDR1 reads MRHNA; CDR2 reads SNTAGT. Trimming shortened V by 9 bases and J by 4 bases, and 12 bases separated the two germline ends. In DNA, the CDR3 is TGTGCCAGTTCTCGCGAGTTTAATGAAAAACTGTTTTTT. Its translation is CASSREFNEKLFF.

In this sample, this clone turned up once. This chain uses TRBV14 with TRBJ2-1, with TRBD2 matching 8 bases. CDR1 is SGHDN, CDR2 FVKESK, per germline. The CDR3 covers 15 residues. Unmatched junction bases numbered 2, after V lost 4 bases and J lost 0 bases. The CDR3 spells CASSPGLASYNEQFF. In nucleotides, the CDR3 is TGTGCCAGCAGCCCCGGACTAGCCTCCTACAATGAGCAGTTCTTC.

The chain uses TRBV28 and TRBJ1-4, with 9 bases identical to TRBD1. The CDR3 has 18 residues. Looked up from germline, CDR1 is MDHEN and CDR2 is SYDVKM. Trimming cost V 6 bases and J 3 bases; bases outside gene matches: 14. This chain's CDR3 is CASSLDRDRVIANEKLFF. DNA for the CDR3: TGTGCCAGCAGCCTAGACCGGGACAGGGTTATAGCTAATGAAAAACTGTTTTTT.

The rearrangement joins TRBV7-9 to TRBJ2-7; a possible D gene is TRBD2 (6 bases). This CDR3 is 13 amino acids long. CDR1 is SEHNR and CDR2 is FQNEAQ in the germline V gene (reference sequence). Between the trimmed V and J ends, which lost 5 bases and 5 bases, there was a span of 13 bases. CDR3 sequence: CASSPPGDHEQYF. The CDR3 region has the DNA TGTGCCAGCAGCCCCCCGGGGGATCACGAGCAGTACTTC.

CDR3 region: CASSSFRVDSGNTIYF. In DNA, the CDR3 is TGTGCCAGCAGCTCTTTTCGGGTAGACTCTGGAAACACCATATATTTT. The chain joins TRBV11-2 to TRBJ1-3, with D uncertain. The CDR3 totals 16 residues. Germline assignment: CDR1 SGHAT and CDR2 FQNNGV. Deletions cut 4 bases from V and 0 bases from J, with 13 bases between.

The chain carries TRBV5-6 and TRBJ2-7, with 10 bases fitting TRBD2. Unmatched junction bases numbered 3, after V lost 0 bases and J lost 6 bases. This CDR3 contains 14 residues. Germline-derived CDR1 and CDR2 are SGHDT and YYEEEE. As DNA, the CDR3 is TGTGCCAGCAGCTTGGGGGGACTAGCGACCGAGCAGTACTTC. This sequence encodes CASSLGGLATEQYF.

The chain is built from TRBV6-2 or TRBV6-3 and TRBJ2-6, with D tentatively TRBD2 (6 bases). Germline values: CDR1 MNHEY, CDR2 SVGEGT. V was cut by 6 bases and J by 3 bases, with 27 bases left in between. The CDR3 consists of 20 residues. CDR3 sequence (DNA): TGTGCCAGCAGCCGCCCAAGTGGCGCGGGGTGGGGAGGTGGGGCCAACGTCCTGACTTTC. Translating it yields CASSRPSGAGWGGGANVLTF.

The gene calls are TRBV7-9 and TRBJ2-1; 7 bases are a match to TRBD1. This CDR3 comprises 19 residues. V lost 5 bases, J lost 6 bases, and 22 bases stayed unmatched. Germline values: CDR1 SEHNR, CDR2 FQNEAQ (reference sequence). CDR3 residues: CASSLSNQTGPRGGNEQFF. The CDR3 DNA reads TGTGCCAGCAGCCTCTCTAACCAGACAGGGCCGAGAGGGGGCAATGAGCAGTTCTTC.

This clone occurred once. The gene calls are TRBV6-2 or TRBV6-3 and TRBJ1-1; 8 bases fit TRBD1. Germline V gene data show CDR1 as MNHEY and CDR2 as SVGEGT. With V trimmed by 5 bases and J by 9 bases, 11 bases remained unmatched. CDR3 length: 14 residues. The CDR3 region has the DNA TGTGCCAGCAGTAACCAGGGGGCGACTGGGAAAGCTTTCTTT. Amino acid sequence: CASSNQGATGKAFF.

V and J are TRBV4-1 and TRBJ1-2, with a tentative D call TRBD1 (5 bases). Trimming took 0 bases from V and 1 from J, leaving 6 bases between them. The CDR3 contains 14 residues. Germline CDR1 MGHRA, CDR2 YSYEKL. This CDR3 is CASSQETVNYGYTF. CDR3 DNA sequence: TGCGCCAGCAGCCAAGAGACAGTTAACTATGGCTACACCTTC.

This clone was observed a few times. The gene calls are TRBV27 and TRBJ2-5; 8 bases align to TRBD1. The CDR3 has 10 residues. V trimming: 5 bases; J trimming: 13 bases; junction bases outside the gene matches: 3. CDR1 and CDR2 from the germline V gene are MNHEY and SMNVEV (reference sequence). The DNA of the CDR3 is TGTGCCAGCAGTATTGACAGGGGGTACTTC. It is translated as CASSIDRGYF.

This rearrangement joins TRBV9 to TRBJ2-3; TRBD2 matches at 15 bases. The germline gives CDR1 SGDLS, CDR2 YYNGEE. This CDR3 comprises 17 residues. Trimming at V came to 4 bases and at J to 3 bases, leaving 6 bases not matched to a gene. This CDR3 is CASSPGLAGGGTDTQYF. CDR3 bases: TGTGCCAGCAGCCCCGGACTAGCGGGAGGGGGGACAGATACGCAGTATTTT.

This chain uses TRBV11-1 with TRBJ2-5, with D hard to call. The CDR3 has 13 residues. V was shortened by 3 bases and J by 1 base, with 6 bases between the two germline ends. CDR1 is SGHAT and CDR2 is FQDESV in the germline V gene (reference sequence). CDR3 nucleotide sequence: TGTGCCAGCAGCTTTCTTCTCCAAGAGACCCAGTACTTC. Encoded protein: CASSFLLQETQYF.

The rearrangement joins TRBV7-2 to TRBJ2-3; 7 bases match TRBD2. The germline V gene has CDR1 SGHTA and CDR2 FQGNSA. This CDR3 has 13 residues. V lost 8 bases to trimming and J lost 5 bases; unmatched junction nucleotides: 7. The CDR3 loop reads CASSRGRLDTQYF. CDR3 DNA: TGTGCCAGCTCGCGGGGGAGGCTAGATACGCAGTATTTT. The full variable domain, with the rest looked up from reference TRBV7-2 and TRBJ2-3, is GAGVSQSPSNKVTEKGKDVELRCDPISGHTALYWYRQSLGQGLEFLIYFQGNSAPDKSGLPSDRFSAERTGGSVSTLTIQRTQQEDSAVYLCASSRGRLDTQYFGPGTRLTVL.

The chain couples TRBV7-2 to TRBJ2-7, with no clear D. The CDR3 runs to 14 residues. Per the germline V gene, CDR1 is SGHTA and CDR2 is FQGNSA. V dropped 0 bases and J dropped 4 bases, with 10 bases sitting between them. CDR3 sequence reads: CASSLAFRMYEQYF. In DNA, the CDR3 is TGTGCCAGCAGCTTAGCGTTCAGAATGTACGAGCAGTACTTC.

The chain carries TRBV7-8 and TRBJ1-1, with TRBD1 identical over 9 bases. The V segment lost 6 bases and the J segment 3 bases; nucleotides outside the gene matches: 5. This CDR3 region has 14 residues. Germline V gene data show CDR1 as SGHVS and CDR2 as FQNEAQ. Written as DNA, the CDR3 is TGTGCCAGCAGTTTGGACAGGGGTTACACTGAAGCTTTCTTT. Translation gives CASSLDRGYTEAFF.

V gene TRBV29-1 combines with J gene TRBJ2-5, with TRBD2 matching over 12 bases. V dropped 7 bases and J dropped 4; count of bases not matched to a gene: 4. The CDR3 covers 13 residues. Germline V CDR1 and CDR2: SQVTM, ANQGSEA. Here the CDR3 DNA reads TGCAGCGCCTCGACTAGCGGGGGAGAGACCCAGTACTTC. Its protein product is CSASTSGGETQYF. The full variable domain, its missing parts supplied by reference TRBV29-1 and TRBJ2-5, is SAVISQKPSRDICQRGTSLTIQCQVDSQVTMMFWYRQQPGQSLTLIATANQGSEATYESGFVIDKFPISRPNLTFSTLTVSNMSPEDSSIYLCSASTSGGETQYFGPGTRLLVL.

The CDR3 region is CAGRGSGNTIYF. DNA for the CDR3: TGTGCCGGAAGGGGGTCTGGAAACACCATATATTTT. This chain joins TRBV7-9 and TRBJ1-3, with D possibly being TRBD1 (6 bases). The CDR3 loop spans 12 amino acids. The germline V gene encodes CDR1 SEHNR and CDR2 FQNEAQ (reference sequence). Trimming took 11 bases from V and 1 from J, leaving 9 bases between them.

V gene TRBV5-1 combines with J gene TRBJ1-6; D remains ambiguous. Germline values: CDR1 SGHRS, CDR2 YFSETQ. The V end lost 0 bases, the J end lost 8 bases, and 6 bases lay between the germline ends. CDR3 size: 13 residues. CDR3 sequence reads: CASSLASDSPLHF. CDR3 coding DNA: TGCGCCAGCAGCTTGGCTTCGGATTCACCCCTCCACTTT.

This clone is a singleton in its sample. V gene TRBV11-1 combines with J gene TRBJ2-4; possibly TRBD1 for D (5 bases). This CDR3 contains 15 residues. V gave up 1 base and J gave up 0 bases, with 7 bases separating them. Germline V lookup: CDR1 SGHAT, CDR2 FQDESV (reference sequence). In DNA form, the CDR3 reads TGTGCCAGCAGCTTAGGGGGCGGAGCCAAAAACATTCAGTACTTC. Encoded protein: CASSLGGGAKNIQYF.

The DNA for the CDR3 is TGTGCCAGCAGCTTCTTTCTGACAGGGGGCTTAAACACCGGGGAGCTGTTTTTT. Encoded protein: CASSFFLTGGLNTGELFF. The chain uses TRBV7-9 and TRBJ2-2, with TRBD1 matching 10 bases. Germline V lookup: CDR1 SEHNR, CDR2 FQNEAQ (reference sequence). With V trimmed by 3 bases and J by 2 bases, 9 bases remained unmatched. CDR3 length equals 18 residues.

V is TRBV5-1 and J is TRBJ2-3, with D maybe TRBD2 (5 bases). The CDR3 spans 19 residues. Germline lookup yields CDR1 SGHRS and CDR2 YFSETQ. Trimming removed 0 bases at V and 1 base at J, with 21 bases between. DNA for the CDR3: TGCGCCAGCAGCTTGGCCCCCTACGGCCGGTCGCGGGGCACAGATACGCAGTATTTT. This codes for CASSLAPYGRSRGTDTQYF.

There are a few counts of this clone. The chain joins TRBV7-9 to TRBJ1-3; TRBD1 matches at 9 bases. With V trimmed by 5 bases and J by 3 bases, 2 bases remained unmatched. Germline lookup yields CDR1 SEHNR and CDR2 FQNEAQ (reference sequence). This CDR3 comprises 14 residues. The CDR3 DNA follows: TGTGCCAGCAGCCAGGGACAGGGTGGAAACACCATATATTTT. Translation gives CASSQGQGGNTIYF. Supplemented by reference TRBV7-9 and TRBJ1-3, the full variable domain reads DTGVSQNPRHKITKRGQNVTFRCDPISEHNRLYWYRQTLGQGPEFLTYFQNEAQLEKSRLLSDRFSAERPKGSFSTLEIQRTEQGDSAMYLCASSQGQGGNTIYFGEGSWLTVV.

The chain recombines TRBV21-1 with TRBJ2-1; the D call of TRBD1 is as the table states it, not checked on the DNA. TRBV21-1 is designated a pseudogene. This CDR3 contains 16 residues. This CDR3 reads CASSPPRQGHYNEQFF. The CDR3, as DNA: TGTGCCAGCAGCCCACCACGACAGGGTCATTACAATGAGCAGTTCTTC.

The rearrangement uses TRBV7-2 and TRBJ2-5, with TRBD2 matching over 7 bases. The ends lost 2 bases at V and 1 base at J; junction bases unmatched: 4. The CDR3 length is 15 residues. CDR1 and CDR2 from the germline V gene are SGHTA and FQGNSA. The CDR3 nucleotides are TGTGCCAGCAGCTTATTTGGGACTACCCAAGAGACCCAGTACTTC. Protein sequence: CASSLFGTTQETQYF.

This rearrangement joins TRBV7-9 to TRBJ2-1; 10 bases align to TRBD1. After removal of 1 base from V and 9 bases from J, the junction contained 9 bases not matched to a gene. CDR1 and CDR2 from the germline V gene are SEHNR and FQNEAQ (reference sequence). The CDR3 has 16 residues. The CDR3 spells CASSLETGGPASEQFF. The CDR3 nucleotides are TGTGCCAGCAGCTTAGAGACAGGGGGCCCCGCGAGTGAGCAGTTCTTC.

The chain recombines TRBV29-1 with TRBJ2-1; D is possibly TRBD1 (5 bases). Germline V CDR1 and CDR2: SQVTM, ANQGSEA. This CDR3 comprises 11 residues. V lost 4 bases to trimming and J lost 6 bases, with 7 bases between them. CDR3 residues: CSVVRGNEQFF. In nucleotides, the CDR3 is TGCAGCGTTGTTAGGGGCAATGAGCAGTTCTTC.

This clone was counted between two and nine times. This rearrangement joins TRBV10-3 to TRBJ1-4, with TRBD1 matching over 7 bases. V was pared by 10 bases and J by 6 bases, with 8 bases of the junction left unmatched. Germline V CDR1 and CDR2: ENHRY, SYGVKD. The CDR3 runs to 13 residues. The CDR3 is CATGDSGDEKLFF. CDR3 DNA sequence: TGTGCCACGGGGGACAGTGGGGATGAAAAACTGTTTTTT.